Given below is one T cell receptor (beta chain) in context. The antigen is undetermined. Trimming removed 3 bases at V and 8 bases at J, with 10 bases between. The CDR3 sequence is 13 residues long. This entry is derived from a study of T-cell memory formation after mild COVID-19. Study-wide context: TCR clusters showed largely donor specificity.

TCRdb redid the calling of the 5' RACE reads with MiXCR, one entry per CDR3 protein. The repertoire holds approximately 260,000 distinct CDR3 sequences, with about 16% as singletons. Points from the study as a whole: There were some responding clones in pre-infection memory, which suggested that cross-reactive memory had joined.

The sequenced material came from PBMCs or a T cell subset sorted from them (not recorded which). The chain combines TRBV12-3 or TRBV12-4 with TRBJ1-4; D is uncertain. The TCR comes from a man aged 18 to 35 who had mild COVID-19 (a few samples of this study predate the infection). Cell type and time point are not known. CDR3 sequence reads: CASSFSGSEKLFF. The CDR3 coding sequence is TGTGCCAGCAGTTTTTCTGGGTCCGAAAAACTGTTTTTT.